Given below is one TCR beta chain in context. Its antigen remains unknown. The data were taken from a study of brain T cells in children with intractable seizures. The method was immunoSEQ multiplex PCR; TCRdb's version includes in-frame clones alone and lacks a portion of them. The sample contains 340,000 or so clones, roughly 92% of which appear only once. Time point given: blood from clinic visit 5 months post-surgery; TSC patient then seizure free. Sequencing was limited to surgery cases with top T cell transcript signatures in brain tissue. At least one anti-epileptic drug was given before surgery. The study, taken as a whole, reports: HCMV serostatus was not known, and viral specificity came from CDR3 similarity only.

The V end lost 2 bases, the J end lost 1 base, and 7 bases lay between the germline ends. Germline V CDR1 and CDR2: MNHNY, SVGAGI (reference sequence). This CDR3 contains 14 residues. The source was peripheral blood, collected about 5 months after surgery. The V and J genes are TRBV6-6 and TRBJ2-3; weak D call: TRBD2 (5 bases). This TCR was sampled from a boy younger than two with tuberous sclerosis and intractable seizures. This CDR3 reads CASSYGRGTDTQYF. CDR3 sequence (DNA): TGTGCCAGCAGTTACGGGCGGGGCACAGATACGCAGTATTTT.